Listed below are T cell receptor beta chains from one sample, sequenced in a study of blood T cell repertoires in COVID-19. Here immunoSEQ multiplex PCR was the method, and the copy in TCRdb shows in-frame clones only, minus some. This table holds roughly 80,000 clones, approximately 90% found once. The sequenced sample consisted of peripheral blood. The source is a man between 60 and 70 years old with acute or convalescent COVID-19. Both conserved end residues are part of each CDR3. The D gene is left open where the match is weak. Size tells how often a clone was seen (once, few, many) or the class of an expanded clone, and some rows leave it out.

D	V	J	size	DNA	CDR3
NA	TRBV5-8	TRBJ2-5	once	TGTGCCAGCAGCTTGGTAGAACAAGAGACCCAGTACTTC	CASSLVEQETQYF
NA	TRBV9	TRBJ2-3	NA	TGTGCCAGCAGCGTAGAGTGGAGCCCAGATACGCAGTATTTT	CASSVEWSPDTQYF
TRBD2	TRBV4-1	TRBJ2-1	NA	TGCGCCAGCAGCCAGGTTGGACTAGCGGGAGTTAGCAATGAGCAGTTCTTC	CASSQVGLAGVSNEQFF
TRBD1	TRBV7-8	TRBJ2-5	once	TGTGCCAGCACCCAATATACAGGGGGCGCCGAGACCCAGTACTTC	CASTQYTGGAETQYF
NA	TRBV9	TRBJ1-4	NA	TGTGCCAGCAGCGTTCCGGGGAAAAATGAAAAACTGTTTTTT	CASSVPGKNEKLFF
TRBD2	TRBV14	TRBJ2-7	NA	TGTGCCAGCAGCCAAGGGGGGGGATCCTACGAGCAGTACTTC	CASSQGGGSYEQYF
TRBD1	TRBV27	TRBJ1-1	NA	TGTGCCAGCAGTCTCAGACAGGGGGTTGGGAACACTGAAGCTTTCTTT	CASSLRQGVGNTEAFF
TRBD1	TRBV7-3	TRBJ2-1	NA	TGTGCCAGCAGTAATAACAGGGGTCTTTACAATGAGCAGTTCTTC	CASSNNRGLYNEQFF
TRBD1	TRBV5-1	TRBJ1-5	NA	TGCGCCAGCTCCATCGGGGGACAGGGCAATCAGCCCCAGCATTTT	CASSIGGQGNQPQHF
NA	TRBV4-3	TRBJ1-5	NA	TGCGCCAGCAGCCAAGATTCAGGGTCGGATCAGCCCCAGCATTTT	CASSQDSGSDQPQHF
NA	TRBV19	TRBJ1-2	NA	TGTGCCAGTAGTATAGTGCAGGGGTACTATGGCTACACCTTC	CASSIVQGYYGYTF
TRBD1	TRBV4-3	TRBJ1-6	NA	TGCGCCAGCAGCCGCGCCGGGACAGGAGCATATAATTCACCCCTCCACTTT	CASSRAGTGAYNSPLHF
TRBD1	TRBV7-2	TRBJ2-5	NA	TGTGCCAGCAGACCGACAGGGGGCGGGGAGACCCAGTACTTC	CASRPTGGGETQYF
TRBD1	TRBV29-1	TRBJ2-6	NA	TGCAGCGTTGAAAAACAGGGGGCTGGGGCCAACGTCCTGACTTTC	CSVEKQGAGANVLTF
NA	TRBV5-6	TRBJ1-1	NA	TGTGCCAGCAGCTTGGGTCGGGTGAACACTGAAGCTTTCTTT	CASSLGRVNTEAFF
NA	TRBV21-1	TRBJ2-3	NA	TGTGCCAGCAGCAAAGTTGGAGGGGAGATTCTAAACACAGATACGCAGTATTTT	CASSKVGGEILNTDTQYF
NA	TRBV18	TRBJ1-2	NA	TGTGCCAGCTCACCAGGACAGAACTATGGCTACACCTTC	CASSPGQNYGYTF
NA	TRBV30	TRBJ1-3	NA	TGTGCCTGGAGTGCGAGTTCGGGAAACACCATATATTTT	CAWSASSGNTIYF
NA	TRBV4-3	TRBJ1-4	NA	TGCGCCAGCAGCCAAGCTTATCTTCGAGGCGGGTTGCCTAATGAAAAACTGTTTTTT	CASSQAYLRGGLPNEKLFF
TRBD2	TRBV5-6	TRBJ2-5	once	TGTGCCAGCAGCTTGGAACTAGCGGGAGTAGAGACCCAGTACTTC	CASSLELAGVETQYF
TRBD1	TRBV2	TRBJ2-2	NA	TGTGCCAGCAGTGCCGGACAGGGTGTCACCGGGGAGCTGTTTTTT	CASSAGQGVTGELFF
TRBD2	TRBV4-3	TRBJ2-1	once	TGCGCCAGCAGCCAAGAAAAAGCGGGGGAAGACAATGAGCAGTTCTTC	CASSQEKAGEDNEQFF
NA	TRBV5-1	TRBJ2-7	NA	TGCGCCAGCAGCTTAGCCGGGACTGGTGGCTACGAGCAGTACTTC	CASSLAGTGGYEQYF
NA	TRBV4-2	TRBJ2-1	NA	TGTGCCAGCGCGGGGAGCGACAGTCCAGGTGAGCAGTTCTTC	CASAGSDSPGEQFF
NA	TRBV9	TRBJ2-2	NA	TGTGCCAGCAGGGCAGGGTCCACCGGGGAGCTGTTTTTT	CASRAGSTGELFF
NA	TRBV4-2	TRBJ1-4	NA	TGTGCCAGCAGCCAAGACCGACAGTCTACAACTAATGAAAAACTGTTTTTT	CASSQDRQSTTNEKLFF
TRBD1	TRBV27	TRBJ2-7	few	TGTGCCAGCAGTTTAAGGACAGGGGGCAGTGAGCAGTACTTC	CASSLRTGGSEQYF
NA	TRBV19	TRBJ1-4	few	TGTGCCAGTAGTATCGTCCCGGACACTGGTAATGAAAAACTGTTTTTT	CASSIVPDTGNEKLFF
TRBD2	TRBV28	TRBJ2-1	once	TGTGCCAGCAGGCCTAGCGGGAGCAATGAGCAGTTCTTC	CASRPSGSNEQFF
TRBD2	TRBV24-1	TRBJ2-2	once	TGTGCCACCAGTATGACCGGGACTAGCGACGGGGAGCTGTTTTTT	CATSMTGTSDGELFF
TRBD2	TRBV10-2	TRBJ2-1	NA	TGCGCCAGCGTAGAAGCCGGGACTAGCGGGGGGTTTGTGGGCAATGAGCAGTTCTTC	CASVEAGTSGGFVGNEQFF
NA	TRBV29-1	TRBJ1-2	NA	TGCAGCGTTGATAGACAGAGGTATGGCTACACCTTC	CSVDRQRYGYTF
NA	TRBV19	TRBJ2-2	once	TGTGCCAGTAGTATTATACTGAACACCGGGGAGCTGTTTTTT	CASSIILNTGELFF